This T cell receptor (beta chain) is drawn from a study of STAT5B mutations in CD4+ large granular lymphocyte leukemia. Controls came from buffy coats of healthy blood donors. Note on this clone: Its target is not known.

Germline values: CDR1 SEHNR, CDR2 FQNEAQ (reference sequence). This CDR3 region has 14 residues. The V end lost 7 bases, the J end lost 0 bases, and 12 bases lay between the germline ends. Study-wide findings and caveats: Top patient clones used TRBV06 genes more often: 8/27 versus 2/35 in controls. Patient CD4-sorted repertoires looked more clonal than healthy CD4+ repertoires, even without putative leukemic clones. Data were not HLA-matched across samples.

The assay was immunoSEQ multiplex PCR, and TCRdb's table has in-frame clones only and misses some. The sample comprises around 32,000 clones, around 66% of which are singletons, and roughly 0.47% rests with the top ten. Sequences were obtained from CD4+ T cells from blood buffy coats. The rearrangement uses TRBV7-9 and TRBJ1-2, with D hard to call. This sequence was found in a human donor in good health. The CDR3 bases are TGTGCCAGCACCCCCACTGGAGCTAACTATGGCTACACCTTC. Residues: CASTPTGANYGYTF.